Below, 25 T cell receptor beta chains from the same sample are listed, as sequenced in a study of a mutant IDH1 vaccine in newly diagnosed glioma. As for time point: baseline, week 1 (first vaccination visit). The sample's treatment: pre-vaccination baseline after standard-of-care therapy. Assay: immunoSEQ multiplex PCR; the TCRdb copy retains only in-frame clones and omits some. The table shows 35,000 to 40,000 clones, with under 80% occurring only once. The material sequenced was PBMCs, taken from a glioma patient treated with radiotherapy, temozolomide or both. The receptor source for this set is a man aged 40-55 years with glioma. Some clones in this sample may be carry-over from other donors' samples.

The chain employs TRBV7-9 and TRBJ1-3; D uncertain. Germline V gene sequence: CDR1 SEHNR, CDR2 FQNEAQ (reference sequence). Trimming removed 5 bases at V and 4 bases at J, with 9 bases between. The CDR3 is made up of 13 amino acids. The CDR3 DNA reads TGTGCCAGCAGCCGAGGTGCGGGAAACACCATATATTTT. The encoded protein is CASSRGAGNTIYF.

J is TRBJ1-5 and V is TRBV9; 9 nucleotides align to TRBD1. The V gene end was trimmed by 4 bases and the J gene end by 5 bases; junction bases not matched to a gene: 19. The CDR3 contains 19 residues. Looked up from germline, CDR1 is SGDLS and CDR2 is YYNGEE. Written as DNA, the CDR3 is TGTGCCAGCAGCATCACCGGGACAGGGAAAGAGGCAGCCCATCAGCCCCAGCATTTT. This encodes CASSITGTGKEAAHQPQHF.

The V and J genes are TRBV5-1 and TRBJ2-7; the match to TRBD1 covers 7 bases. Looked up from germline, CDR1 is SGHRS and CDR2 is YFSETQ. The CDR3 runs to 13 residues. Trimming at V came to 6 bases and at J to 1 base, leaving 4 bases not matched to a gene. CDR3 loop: CASKAGGSYEQYF. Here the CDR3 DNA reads TGCGCCAGCAAGGCAGGGGGTTCCTACGAGCAGTACTTC.

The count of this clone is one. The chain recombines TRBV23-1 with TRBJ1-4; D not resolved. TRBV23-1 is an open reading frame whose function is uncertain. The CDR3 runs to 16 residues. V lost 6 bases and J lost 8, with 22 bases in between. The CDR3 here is CASRPVSTSPEEKLFF. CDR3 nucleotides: TGCGCCAGCAGACCAGTATCAACTTCACCCGAGGAAAAACTGTTTTTT.

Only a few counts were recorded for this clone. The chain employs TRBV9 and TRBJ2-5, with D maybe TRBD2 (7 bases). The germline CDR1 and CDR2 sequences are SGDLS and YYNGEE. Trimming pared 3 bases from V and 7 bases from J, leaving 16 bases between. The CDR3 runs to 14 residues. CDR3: CASSEGGGSGTQYF. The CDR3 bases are TGTGCCAGCAGCGAAGGGGGGGGATCTGGGACCCAGTACTTC. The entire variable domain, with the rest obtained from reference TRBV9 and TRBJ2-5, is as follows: DSGVTQTPKHLITATGQRVTLRCSPRSGDLSVYWYQQSLDQGLQFLIQYYNGEERAKGNILERFSAQQFPDLHSELNLSSLELGDSALYFCASSEGGGSGTQYFGPGTRLLVL.

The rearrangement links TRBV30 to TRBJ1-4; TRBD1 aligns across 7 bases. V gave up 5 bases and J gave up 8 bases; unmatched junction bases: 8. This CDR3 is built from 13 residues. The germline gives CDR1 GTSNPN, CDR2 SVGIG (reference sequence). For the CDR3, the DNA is TGTGCCTGGGCCCTGACAGGGCCCGAAAAACTGTTTTTT. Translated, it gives CAWALTGPEKLFF.

CDR3 bases: TGCAGTGCCCCACTGGGGGGTACGCAGTATTTT. It translates to CSAPLGGTQYF. The chain recombines TRBV20-1 with TRBJ2-3; D is possibly TRBD2 (6 bases). The CDR3 sequence is 11 residues long. Trimming left V 6 bases short and J 8 bases short, with 12 bases between. The V gene's germline CDR1 is DFQATT and CDR2 SNEGSKA (reference sequence).

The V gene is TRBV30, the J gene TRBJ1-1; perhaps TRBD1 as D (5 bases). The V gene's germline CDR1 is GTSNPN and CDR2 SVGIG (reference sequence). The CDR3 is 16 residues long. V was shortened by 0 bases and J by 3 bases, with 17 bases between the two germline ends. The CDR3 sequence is CAWSVSLWDEDTEAFF. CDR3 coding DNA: TGTGCCTGGAGTGTTTCGCTGTGGGACGAGGACACTGAAGCTTTCTTT.

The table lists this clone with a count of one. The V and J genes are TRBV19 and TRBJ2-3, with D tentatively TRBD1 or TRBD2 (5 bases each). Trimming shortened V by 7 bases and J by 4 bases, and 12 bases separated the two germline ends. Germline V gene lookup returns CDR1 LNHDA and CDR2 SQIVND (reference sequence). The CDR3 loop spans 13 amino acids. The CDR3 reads CASTKRGADTQYF. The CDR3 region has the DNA TGTGCCAGTACCAAGAGGGGCGCAGATACGCAGTATTTT.

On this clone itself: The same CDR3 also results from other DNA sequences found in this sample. The CDR3 DNA follows: TGCGCCAGCAGCGAACAGCTGAACACTGAAGCTTTCTTT. It is translated as CASSEQLNTEAFF. The V gene is TRBV10-1, the J gene TRBJ1-1; D gene unclear. Germline V gene sequence: CDR1 WNHNN, CDR2 SYGVQD (reference sequence). The CDR3 has 13 amino acids. Between the trimmed V and J ends, which lost 6 bases and 0 bases, there was a span of 8 bases.

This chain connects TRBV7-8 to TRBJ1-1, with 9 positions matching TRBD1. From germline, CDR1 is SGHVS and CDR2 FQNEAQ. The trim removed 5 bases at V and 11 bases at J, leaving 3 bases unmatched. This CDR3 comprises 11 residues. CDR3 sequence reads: CASSRDRAAFF. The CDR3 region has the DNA TGTGCCAGCAGCCGGGACAGGGCTGCTTTCTTT. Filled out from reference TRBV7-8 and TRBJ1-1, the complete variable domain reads GAGVSQSPRYKVAKRGQDVALRCDPISGHVSLFWYQQALGQGPEFLTYFQNEAQLDKSGLPSDRFFAERPEGSVSTLKIQRTQQEDSAVYLCASSRDRAAFFGQGTRLTVV.

The CDR3 spells CASSLYMNTEAFF. The CDR3 DNA follows: TGTGCCAGCAGTTTATACATGAACACTGAAGCTTTCTTT. The genes are TRBV27 and TRBJ1-1; D gene unclear. The V end was cut by 1 base, the J end by 0 bases, with 3 bases between. Per germline, CDR1 MNHEY and CDR2 SMNVEV (reference sequence). The length of the CDR3 is 13 residues.

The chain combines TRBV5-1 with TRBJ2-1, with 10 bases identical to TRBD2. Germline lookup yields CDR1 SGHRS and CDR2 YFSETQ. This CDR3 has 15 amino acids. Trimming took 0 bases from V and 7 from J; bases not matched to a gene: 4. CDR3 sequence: CASSLDGSGGNEQFF. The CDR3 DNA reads TGCGCCAGCAGCTTGGATGGTAGCGGGGGGAATGAGCAGTTCTTC.

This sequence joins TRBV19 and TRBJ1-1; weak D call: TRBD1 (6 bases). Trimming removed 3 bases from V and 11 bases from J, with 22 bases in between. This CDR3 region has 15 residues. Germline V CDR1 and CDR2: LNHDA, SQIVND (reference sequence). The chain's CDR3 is CASSIKGETGQEAFF. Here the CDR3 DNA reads TGTGCCAGTAGTATCAAGGGGGAGACAGGTCAAGAGGCTTTCTTT.

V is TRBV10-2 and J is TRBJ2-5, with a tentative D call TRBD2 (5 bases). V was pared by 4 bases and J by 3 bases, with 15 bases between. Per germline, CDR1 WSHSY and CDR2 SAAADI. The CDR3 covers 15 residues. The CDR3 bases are TGCGCCAGCAGTGGACTCGAGGGAGTGGAAGAGACCCAGTACTTC. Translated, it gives CASSGLEGVEETQYF.

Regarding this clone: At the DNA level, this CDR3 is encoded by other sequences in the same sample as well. The CDR3 loop is CASSPGLNQPQHF. In DNA form, the CDR3 reads TGTGCCAGCAGCCCGGGCCTCAATCAGCCCCAGCATTTT. The chain uses TRBV6-6 and TRBJ1-5; D gene uncertain. Trimming shortened V by 6 bases and J by 3 bases, and 9 bases separated the two germline ends. The CDR3 runs 13 residues. The germline CDR1 and CDR2 sequences are MNHNY and SVGAGI (reference sequence).

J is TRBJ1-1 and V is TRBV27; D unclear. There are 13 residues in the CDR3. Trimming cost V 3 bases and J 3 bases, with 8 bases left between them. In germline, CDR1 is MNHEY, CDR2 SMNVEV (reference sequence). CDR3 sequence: CASSFARDTEAFF. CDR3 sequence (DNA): TGTGCCAGCAGTTTTGCGAGGGACACTGAAGCTTTCTTT.

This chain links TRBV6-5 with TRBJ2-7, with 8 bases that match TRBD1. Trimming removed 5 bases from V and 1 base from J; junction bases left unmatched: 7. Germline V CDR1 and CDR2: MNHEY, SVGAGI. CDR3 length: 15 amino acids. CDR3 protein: CASSPVTGESYEQYF. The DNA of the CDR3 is TGTGCCAGCAGTCCAGTGACAGGGGAATCCTACGAGCAGTACTTC.

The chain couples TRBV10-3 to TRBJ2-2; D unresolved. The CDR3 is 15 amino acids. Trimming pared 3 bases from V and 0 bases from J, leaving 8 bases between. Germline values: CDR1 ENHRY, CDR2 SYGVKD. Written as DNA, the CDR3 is TGTGCCATCAGTGATGGCCGGGCGAACACCGGGGAGCTGTTTTTT. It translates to CAISDGRANTGELFF.

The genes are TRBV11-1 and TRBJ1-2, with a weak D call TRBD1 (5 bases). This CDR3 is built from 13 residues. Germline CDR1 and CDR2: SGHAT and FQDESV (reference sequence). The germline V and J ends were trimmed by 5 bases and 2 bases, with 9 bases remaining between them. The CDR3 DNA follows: TGTGCCAGCAGCCACCAGGGAAACTATGGCTACACCTTC. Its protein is CASSHQGNYGYTF.

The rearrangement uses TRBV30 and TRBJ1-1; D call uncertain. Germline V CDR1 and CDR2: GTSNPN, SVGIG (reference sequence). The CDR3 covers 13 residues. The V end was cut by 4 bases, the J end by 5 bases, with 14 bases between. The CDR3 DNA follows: TGTGCCTGGAAGGTACACCCTGAGACTGAAGCTTTCTTT. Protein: CAWKVHPETEAFF.

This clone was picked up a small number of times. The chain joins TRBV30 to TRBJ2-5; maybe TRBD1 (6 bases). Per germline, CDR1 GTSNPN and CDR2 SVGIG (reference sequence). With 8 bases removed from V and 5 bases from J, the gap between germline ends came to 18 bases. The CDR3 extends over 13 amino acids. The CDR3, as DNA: TGTGCCGGACGGACAGTGACCTTCGAGACCCAGTACTTC. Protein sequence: CAGRTVTFETQYF. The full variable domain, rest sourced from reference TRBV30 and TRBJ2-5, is SQTIHQWPATLVQPVGSPLSLECTVEGTSNPNLYWYRQAAGRGLQLLFYSVGIGQISSEVPQNLSASRPQDRQFILSSKKLLLSDSGFYLCAGRTVTFETQYFGPGTRLLVL.

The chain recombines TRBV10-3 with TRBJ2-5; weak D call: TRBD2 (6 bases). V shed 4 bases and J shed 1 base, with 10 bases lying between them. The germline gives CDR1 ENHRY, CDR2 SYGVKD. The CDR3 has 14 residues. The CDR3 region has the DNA TGTGCCATCAGTGGATCCGGGGGCCAAGAGACCCAGTACTTC. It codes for CAISGSGGQETQYF.

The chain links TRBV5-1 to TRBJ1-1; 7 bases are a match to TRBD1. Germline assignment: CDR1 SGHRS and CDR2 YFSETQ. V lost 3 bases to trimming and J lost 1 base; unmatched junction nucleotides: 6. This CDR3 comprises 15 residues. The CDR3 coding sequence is TGCGCCAGCAGCTCCCGAGGGACAGAGAACACTGAAGCTTTCTTT. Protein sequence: CASSSRGTENTEAFF.

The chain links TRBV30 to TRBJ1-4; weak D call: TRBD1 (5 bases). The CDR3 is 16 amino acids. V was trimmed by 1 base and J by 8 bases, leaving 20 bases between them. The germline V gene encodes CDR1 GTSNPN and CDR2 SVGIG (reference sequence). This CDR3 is CAWSGAEVGVREKLFF. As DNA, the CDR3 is TGTGCCTGGAGTGGGGCAGAGGTGGGGGTAAGAGAAAAACTGTTTTTT.